This T cell receptor beta chain was found in a study of post-analysis software for immune sequencing data. Study summary: Patients with relapsing-remitting, secondary progressive and progressive-relapsing multiple sclerosis courses were all represented.

To note about this clonotype: Its antigen remains unidentified.

V was clipped by 3 bases and J by 3 bases; unmatched bases: 12. CDR1 is DFQATT and CDR2 is SNEGSKA in the germline V gene (reference sequence). CDR3 length: 17 amino acids. Notes on the study in general: Five or six TRBV segments were more frequent in patients than controls; TRBV5-6, TRBV5-1 and TRBV20-1 belonged to this group.

Incorporated into the TCR beta cDNA libraries were unique molecular identifiers, which served to reduce PCR and sequencing biases. TCRdb itself ran the PCR reads through MiXCR, one entry per CDR3 protein. The data contain hundreds of thousands of distinct CDR3 sequences, around 40% of them singletons. The chain combines TRBV20-1 with TRBJ1-5, with 9 positions matching TRBD1. The sequence was collected from a girl between 5 and 17 years old with multiple sclerosis. Sequenced sample: blood. The CDR3 spells CSARGGFGTGPNQPQHF. In nucleotides, the CDR3 is TGCAGTGCTAGGGGGGGGTTTGGGACAGGGCCCAATCAGCCCCAGCATTTT.